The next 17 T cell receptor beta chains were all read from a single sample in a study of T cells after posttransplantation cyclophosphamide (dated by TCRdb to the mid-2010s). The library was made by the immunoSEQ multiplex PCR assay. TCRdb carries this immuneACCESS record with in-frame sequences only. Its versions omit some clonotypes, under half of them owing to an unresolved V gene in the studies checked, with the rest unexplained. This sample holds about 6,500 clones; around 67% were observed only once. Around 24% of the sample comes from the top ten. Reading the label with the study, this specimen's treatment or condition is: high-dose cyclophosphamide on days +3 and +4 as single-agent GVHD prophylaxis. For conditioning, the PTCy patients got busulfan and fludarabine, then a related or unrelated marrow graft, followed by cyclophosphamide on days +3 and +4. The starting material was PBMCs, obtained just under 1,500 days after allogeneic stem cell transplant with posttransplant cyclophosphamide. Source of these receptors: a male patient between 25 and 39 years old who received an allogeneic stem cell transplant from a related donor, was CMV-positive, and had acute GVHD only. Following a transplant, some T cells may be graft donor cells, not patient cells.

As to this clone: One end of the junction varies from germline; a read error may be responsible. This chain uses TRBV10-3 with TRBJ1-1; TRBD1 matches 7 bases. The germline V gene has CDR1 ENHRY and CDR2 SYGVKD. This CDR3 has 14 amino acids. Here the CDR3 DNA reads TGTGCCATCAGAGAGTCCCCGGGACAGCCTGAAGCTTTCTTT. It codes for CAIRESPGQPEAFF.

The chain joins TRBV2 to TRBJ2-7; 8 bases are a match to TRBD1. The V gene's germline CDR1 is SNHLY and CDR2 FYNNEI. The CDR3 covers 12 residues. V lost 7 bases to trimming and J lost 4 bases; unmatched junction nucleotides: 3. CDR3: CASNRQGYEQYF. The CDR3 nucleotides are TGTGCCAGCAACCGACAGGGGTACGAGCAGTACTTC.

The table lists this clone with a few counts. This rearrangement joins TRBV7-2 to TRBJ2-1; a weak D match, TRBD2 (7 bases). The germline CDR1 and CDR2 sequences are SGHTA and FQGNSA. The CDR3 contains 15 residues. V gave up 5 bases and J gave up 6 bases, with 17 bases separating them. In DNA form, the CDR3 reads TGTGCCAGCAGCCTTGCGGGGGCTCCACCCAATGAGCAGTTCTTC. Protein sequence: CASSLAGAPPNEQFF.

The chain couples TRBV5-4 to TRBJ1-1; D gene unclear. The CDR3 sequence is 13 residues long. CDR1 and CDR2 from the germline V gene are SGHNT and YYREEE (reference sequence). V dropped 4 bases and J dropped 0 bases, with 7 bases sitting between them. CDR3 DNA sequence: TGTGCCAGCAGCACAACAGTGAACACTGAAGCTTTCTTT. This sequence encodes CASSTTVNTEAFF.

In DNA, the CDR3 is TGTGCCAGCAGTTTTAGACAGAAGAACACTGAAGCTTTCTTT. It specifies CASSFRQKNTEAFF. V gene TRBV27 combines with J gene TRBJ1-1; a weak D match, TRBD1 (5 bases). The CDR3 runs 14 residues. Trimming left V 3 bases short and J 1 base short, with 9 bases between. Germline CDR1 is MNHEY and CDR2 is SMNVEV (reference sequence).

CDR3 sequence: CASSSQGPSSYNSPLHF. The CDR3, as DNA: TGCGCCAGCAGTTCACAGGGGCCCAGCTCCTATAATTCACCCCTCCACTTT. The rearrangement joins TRBV10-2 to TRBJ1-6; 7 bases line up with TRBD1. The CDR3 has 17 amino acids. Germline loops: CDR1 WSHSY, CDR2 SAAADI. V was pared by 5 bases and J by 0 bases, with 7 bases of the junction left unmatched.

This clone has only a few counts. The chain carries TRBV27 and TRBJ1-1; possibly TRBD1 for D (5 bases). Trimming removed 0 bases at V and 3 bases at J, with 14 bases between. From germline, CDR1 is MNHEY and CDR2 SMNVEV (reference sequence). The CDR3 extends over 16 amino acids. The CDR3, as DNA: TGTGCCAGCAGTTTATCTTACGGGACTGTAGACACTGAAGCTTTCTTT. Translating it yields CASSLSYGTVDTEAFF.

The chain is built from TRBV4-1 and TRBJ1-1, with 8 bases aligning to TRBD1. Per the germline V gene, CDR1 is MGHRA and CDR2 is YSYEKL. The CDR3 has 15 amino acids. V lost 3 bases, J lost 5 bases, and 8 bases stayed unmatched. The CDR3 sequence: CASSQAGGRRTEAFF. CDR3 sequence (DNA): TGCGCCAGCAGCCAGGCAGGGGGCAGGAGGACTGAAGCTTTCTTT.

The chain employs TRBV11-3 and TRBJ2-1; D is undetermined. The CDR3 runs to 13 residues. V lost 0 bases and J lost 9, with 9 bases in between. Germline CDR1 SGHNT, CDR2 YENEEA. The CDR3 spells CASSLDLESEQFF. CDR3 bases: TGTGCCAGCAGCTTAGATCTGGAGAGTGAGCAGTTCTTC.

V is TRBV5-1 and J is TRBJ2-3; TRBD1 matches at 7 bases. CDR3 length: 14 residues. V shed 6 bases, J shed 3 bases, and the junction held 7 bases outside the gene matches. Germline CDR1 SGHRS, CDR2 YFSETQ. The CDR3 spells CASTPTGATDTQYF. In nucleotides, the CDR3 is TGCGCCAGCACCCCAACAGGGGCTACAGATACGCAGTATTTT.

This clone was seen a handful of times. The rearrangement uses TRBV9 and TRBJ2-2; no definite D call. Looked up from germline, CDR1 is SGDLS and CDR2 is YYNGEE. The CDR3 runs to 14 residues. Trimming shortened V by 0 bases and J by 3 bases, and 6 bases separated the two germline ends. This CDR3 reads CASSVVPDTGELFF. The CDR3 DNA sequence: TGTGCCAGCAGCGTAGTACCGGACACCGGGGAGCTGTTTTTT.

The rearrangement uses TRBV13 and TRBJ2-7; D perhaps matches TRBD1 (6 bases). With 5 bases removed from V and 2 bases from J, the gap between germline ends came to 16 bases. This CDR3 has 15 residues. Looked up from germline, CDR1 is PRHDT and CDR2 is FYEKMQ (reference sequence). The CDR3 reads CASSGAQGRAYEQYF. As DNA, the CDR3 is TGTGCCAGCAGCGGCGCACAGGGACGGGCCTACGAGCAGTACTTC. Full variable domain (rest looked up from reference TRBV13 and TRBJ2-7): AAGVIQSPRHLIKEKRETATLKCYPIPRHDTVYWYQQGPGQDPQFLISFYEKMQSDKGSIPDRFSAQQFSDYHSELNMSSLELGDSALYFCASSGAQGRAYEQYFGPGTRLTVT.

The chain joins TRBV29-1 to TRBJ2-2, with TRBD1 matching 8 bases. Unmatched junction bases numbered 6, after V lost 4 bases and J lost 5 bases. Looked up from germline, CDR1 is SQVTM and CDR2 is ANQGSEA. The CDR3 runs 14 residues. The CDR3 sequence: CSVGGTGTTGELFF. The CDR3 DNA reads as TGCAGCGTTGGTGGGACAGGCACTACCGGGGAGCTGTTTTTT.

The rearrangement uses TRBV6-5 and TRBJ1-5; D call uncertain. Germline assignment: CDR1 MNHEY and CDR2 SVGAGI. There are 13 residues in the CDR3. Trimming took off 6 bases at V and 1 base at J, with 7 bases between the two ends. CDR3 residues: CASSPQSNQPQHF. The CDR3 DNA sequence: TGTGCCAGCAGCCCACAGAGCAATCAGCCCCAGCATTTT.

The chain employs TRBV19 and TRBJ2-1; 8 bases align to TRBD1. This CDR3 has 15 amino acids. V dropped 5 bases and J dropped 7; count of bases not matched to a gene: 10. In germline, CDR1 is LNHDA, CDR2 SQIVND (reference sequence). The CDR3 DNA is TGTGCCAGTAGTCGGGGCAGGGGGCTAAGAAATGAGCAGTTCTTC. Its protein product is CASSRGRGLRNEQFF.

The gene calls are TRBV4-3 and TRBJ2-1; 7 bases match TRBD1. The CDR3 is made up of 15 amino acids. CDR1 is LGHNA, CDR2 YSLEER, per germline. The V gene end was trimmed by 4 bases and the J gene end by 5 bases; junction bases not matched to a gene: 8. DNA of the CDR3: TGCGCCAGCAGCCGGACAAGACAGGGAAACAATGAGCAGTTCTTC. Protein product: CASSRTRQGNNEQFF.

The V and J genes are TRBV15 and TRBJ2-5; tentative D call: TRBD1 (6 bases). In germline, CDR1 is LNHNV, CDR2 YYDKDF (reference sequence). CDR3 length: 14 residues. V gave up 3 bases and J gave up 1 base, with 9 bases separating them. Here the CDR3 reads CATSSMGAQETQYF. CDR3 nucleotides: TGTGCCACCAGCAGTATGGGGGCCCAAGAGACCCAGTACTTC.